A single sample is the source of the 15 T cell receptor beta chains below, sequenced in a study of T cells after yellow fever vaccination. In TCRdb, the 5' RACE reads were re-called with MiXCR into one record per CDR3 protein. The repertoire holds some 260,000 distinct CDR3 sequences, with 5.2% as singletons. The sequencing used CD4+ T cells sorted from PBMCs, collected on the day of the yellow fever booster vaccination. All receptors come from a man younger than 35 who received the YFV17D yellow fever vaccine.

The chain carries TRBV6-2 or TRBV6-3 and TRBJ1-4, with no clear D. The germline V and J ends were trimmed by 4 bases and 3 bases, with 15 bases remaining between them. The CDR3 totals 16 residues. Germline CDR1 MNHEY, CDR2 SVGEGT. The CDR3 nucleotides read TGTGCCAGCAGTTCGGGTCAGGCCGGCTCTAATGAAAAACTGTTTTTT. Translating gives CASSSGQAGSNEKLFF.

The chain employs TRBV7-3 and TRBJ2-5, with D unresolved. The CDR3 is 12 amino acids. CDR1 is SGHTA, CDR2 FQGTGA, per germline. V was trimmed by 8 bases and J by 5 bases, leaving 12 bases between them. CDR3 protein: CASGRMGETQYF. CDR3 bases: TGTGCCAGCGGACGGATGGGGGAGACCCAGTACTTC.

The sample holds a few counts of this clonotype. The V and J genes are TRBV15 and TRBJ2-7; 7 nucleotides agree with TRBD2. This CDR3 spans 14 amino acids. Germline V gene data show CDR1 as LNHNV and CDR2 as YYDKDF (reference sequence). Trimming removed 1 base from V and 3 bases from J; junction bases left unmatched: 3. The DNA for the CDR3 is TGTGCCACCAGCAGAGGGGGAGGGCTCTACGAGCAGTACTTC. Translation: CATSRGGGLYEQYF.

The chain has TRBV11-2 and TRBJ1-1; D uncertain. CDR1 and CDR2 (germline): SGHAT, FQNNGV. Trimming left V 2 bases short and J 4 bases short, with 14 bases between. The CDR3 runs to 15 residues. The CDR3 spells CASSLIRGSSTEAFF. The CDR3 DNA reads TGTGCCAGCAGCTTAATTAGAGGGTCCAGCACTGAAGCTTTCTTT.

This clonotype occurred many times. This sequence joins TRBV10-3 and TRBJ2-1; D gene unclear. V shed 8 bases and J shed 0 bases, with 26 bases lying between them. CDR1 ENHRY and CDR2 SYGVKD come from the germline V gene. The CDR3 consists of 19 residues. The CDR3 DNA reads TGTGCCATCGCGGAGACCGCAAGACCTTTGGCTGGCTCCTACAATGAGCAGTTCTTC. It specifies CAIAETARPLAGSYNEQFF.

This clonotype has only a few counts. This chain links TRBV7-6 with TRBJ2-5; D is uncertain. The CDR3 spans 12 residues. Germline CDR1 and CDR2: SGHVS and FNYEAQ. V lost 5 bases, J lost 5 bases, and 9 bases lay in between. The CDR3 loop reads CASSLPYETQYF. DNA for the CDR3: TGTGCCAGCAGCCTCCCCTACGAGACCCAGTACTTC.

The V gene is TRBV2, the J gene TRBJ1-6; D uncertain. V was pared by 6 bases and J by 9 bases, with 15 bases between. This CDR3 is built from 14 residues. Germline V gives CDR1 SNHLY, CDR2 FYNNEI. The CDR3 loop is CASSLSGIGSPLHF. The CDR3, as DNA: TGTGCCAGCAGCTTGTCGGGGATAGGTTCACCCCTCCACTTT.

This clonotype was observed many times. This chain uses TRBV7-2 with TRBJ2-1; 11 positions match TRBD1. The germline gives CDR1 SGHTA, CDR2 FQGNSA. The CDR3 runs to 15 residues. The V and J ends lost 6 bases and 5 bases, in that order; junction bases with no gene match: 6. CDR3: CASRRDRGSHNEQFF. In DNA, the CDR3 is TGTGCCAGCAGAAGGGACAGGGGGAGCCACAATGAGCAGTTCTTC.

This clonotype was detected only a few times. This chain connects TRBV2 to TRBJ1-1; a weak D match, TRBD1 (6 bases). The CDR3 loop spans 11 amino acids. Trimming cost V 3 bases and J 8 bases, with 7 bases left between them. Per germline, CDR1 SNHLY and CDR2 FYNNEI. CDR3 loop: CASSDDREAFF. CDR3 nucleotides: TGTGCCAGCAGTGATGACAGGGAAGCTTTCTTT.

V is TRBV6-5 and J is TRBJ1-3; D is undetermined. Per the germline V gene, CDR1 is MNHEY and CDR2 is SVGAGI. This CDR3 has 14 amino acids. V was shortened by 0 bases and J by 0 bases, with 3 bases between the two germline ends. The CDR3 DNA reads TGTGCCAGCAGTTACTCTAACTCTGGAAACACCATATATTTT. Its translation is CASSYSNSGNTIYF.

This clonotype was recorded many times. The chain combines TRBV5-1 with TRBJ1-1; a weak D match, TRBD1 (5 bases). The CDR3 contains 17 residues. Trimming shortened V by 0 bases and J by 0 bases, and 15 bases separated the two germline ends. Per the germline V gene, CDR1 is SGHRS and CDR2 is YFSETQ. DNA of the CDR3: TGCGCCAGCAGCTTGGCCGGGGCGGGGGATTTGAACACTGAAGCTTTCTTT. Translated: CASSLAGAGDLNTEAFF.

The V gene is TRBV11-2, the J gene TRBJ2-4; 7 bases align to TRBD1. Germline CDR1 and CDR2: SGHAT and FQNNGV. There are 14 residues in the CDR3. J was trimmed by 4 bases and V by 5 bases; bases with no gene match: 5. CDR3 bases: TGTGCCAGCAGCCACCGACAGGGTAAAAACATTCAGTACTTC. Translated, it gives CASSHRQGKNIQYF.

This clonotype was counted only a few times. J is TRBJ1-1 and V is TRBV10-2; the match to TRBD1 covers 7 bases. V was pared by 6 bases and J by 1 base, with 5 bases of the junction left unmatched. The CDR3 consists of 14 residues. CDR1 and CDR2 from the germline V gene are WSHSY and SAAADI. The CDR3 nucleotides read TGCGCCAGCAGGCTCTCAGGGGGGAACACTGAAGCTTTCTTT. Translated: CASRLSGGNTEAFF.

The gene calls are TRBV9 and TRBJ1-1; 10 bases line up with TRBD1. Germline V gene lookup returns CDR1 SGDLS and CDR2 YYNGEE. The length of the CDR3 is 16 residues. Trimming cost V 0 bases and J 3 bases; bases outside gene matches: 5. The CDR3 spells CASSVVGQGRDTEAFF. CDR3 sequence (DNA): TGTGCCAGCAGCGTAGTGGGACAGGGGAGAGACACTGAAGCTTTCTTT.

This clonotype was counted between two and nine times. The V call is TRBV20-1, the J call TRBJ1-2, with D hard to call. This CDR3 region has 13 residues. The V gene's germline CDR1 is DFQATT and CDR2 SNEGSKA (reference sequence). V was clipped by 5 bases and J by 4 bases, with 14 bases between them. The CDR3 is CSASDSLSYGYTF. CDR3 in DNA: TGCAGTGCTTCGGACTCACTCAGCTATGGCTACACCTTC.